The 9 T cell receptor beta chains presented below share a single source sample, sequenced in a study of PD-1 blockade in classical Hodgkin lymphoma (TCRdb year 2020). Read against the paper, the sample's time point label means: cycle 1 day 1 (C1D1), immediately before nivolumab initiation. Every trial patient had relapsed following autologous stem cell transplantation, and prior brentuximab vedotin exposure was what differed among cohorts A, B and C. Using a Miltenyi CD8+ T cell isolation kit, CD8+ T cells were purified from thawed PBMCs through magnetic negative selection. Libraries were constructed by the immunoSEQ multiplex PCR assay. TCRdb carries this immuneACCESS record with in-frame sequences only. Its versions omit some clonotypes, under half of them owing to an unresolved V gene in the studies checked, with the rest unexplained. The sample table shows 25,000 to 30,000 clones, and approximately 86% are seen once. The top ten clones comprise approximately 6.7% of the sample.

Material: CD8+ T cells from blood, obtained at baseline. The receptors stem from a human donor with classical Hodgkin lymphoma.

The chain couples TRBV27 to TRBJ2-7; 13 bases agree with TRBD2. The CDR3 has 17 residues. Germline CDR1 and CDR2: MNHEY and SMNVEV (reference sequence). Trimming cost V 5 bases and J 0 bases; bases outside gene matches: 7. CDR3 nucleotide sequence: TGTGCCAGCAGTCTTTATGGACTAGCGGGGGACTCCTACGAGCAGTACTTC. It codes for CASSLYGLAGDSYEQYF.

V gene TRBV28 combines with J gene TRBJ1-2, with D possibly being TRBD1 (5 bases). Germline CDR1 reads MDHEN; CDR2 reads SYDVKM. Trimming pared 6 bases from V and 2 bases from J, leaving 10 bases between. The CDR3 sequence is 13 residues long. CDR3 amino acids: CASSLTANYGYTF. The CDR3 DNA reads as TGTGCCAGCAGCCTGACAGCGAACTATGGCTACACCTTC.

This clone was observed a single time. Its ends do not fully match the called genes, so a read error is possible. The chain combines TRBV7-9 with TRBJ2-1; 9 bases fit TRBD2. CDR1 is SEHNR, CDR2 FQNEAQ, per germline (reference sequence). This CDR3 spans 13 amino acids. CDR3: CAHGGRARDEQFF. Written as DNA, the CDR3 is TGCGCGCATGGCGGGAGGGCCAGAGATGAGCAGTTCTTC.

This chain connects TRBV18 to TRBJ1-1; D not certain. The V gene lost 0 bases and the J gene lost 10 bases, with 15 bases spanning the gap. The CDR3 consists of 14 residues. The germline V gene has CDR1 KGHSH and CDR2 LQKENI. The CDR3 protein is CASSPPFRFSRAFF. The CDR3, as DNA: TGTGCCAGCTCACCACCATTTCGGTTCAGTAGAGCTTTCTTT.

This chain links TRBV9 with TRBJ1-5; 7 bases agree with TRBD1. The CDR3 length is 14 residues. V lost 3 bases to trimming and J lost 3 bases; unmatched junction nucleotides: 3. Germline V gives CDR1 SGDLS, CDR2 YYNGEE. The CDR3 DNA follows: TGTGCCAGCAGCGCTACAGGGGACAATCAGCCCCAGCATTTT. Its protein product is CASSATGDNQPQHF.

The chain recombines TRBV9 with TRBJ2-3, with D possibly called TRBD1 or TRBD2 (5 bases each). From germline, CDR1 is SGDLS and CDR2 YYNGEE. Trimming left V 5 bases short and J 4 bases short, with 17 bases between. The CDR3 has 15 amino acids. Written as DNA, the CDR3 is TGTGCCAGCAGTGGACGGGATCAGGGACCAGATACGCAGTATTTT. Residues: CASSGRDQGPDTQYF.

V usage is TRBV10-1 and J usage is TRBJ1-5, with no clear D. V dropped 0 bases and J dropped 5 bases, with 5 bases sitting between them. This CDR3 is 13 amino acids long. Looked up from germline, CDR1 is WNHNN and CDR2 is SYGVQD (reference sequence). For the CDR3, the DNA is TGCGCCAGCAGTGAGTCGTTAGATCAGCCCCAGCATTTT. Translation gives CASSESLDQPQHF.

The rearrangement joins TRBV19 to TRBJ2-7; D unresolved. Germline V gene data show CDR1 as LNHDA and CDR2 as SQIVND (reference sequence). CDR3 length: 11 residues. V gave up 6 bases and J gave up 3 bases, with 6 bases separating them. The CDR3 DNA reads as TGTGCCAGTAGCTTGGGCTACGAGCAGTACTTC. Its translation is CASSLGYEQYF.

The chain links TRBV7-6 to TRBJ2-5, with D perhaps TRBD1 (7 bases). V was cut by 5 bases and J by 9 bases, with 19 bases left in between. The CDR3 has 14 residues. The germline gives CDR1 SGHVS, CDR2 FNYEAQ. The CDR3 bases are TGTGCCAGCAGCCCAGGGGGGACCGCCGGCGCCCAGTACTTC. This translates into CASSPGGTAGAQYF.